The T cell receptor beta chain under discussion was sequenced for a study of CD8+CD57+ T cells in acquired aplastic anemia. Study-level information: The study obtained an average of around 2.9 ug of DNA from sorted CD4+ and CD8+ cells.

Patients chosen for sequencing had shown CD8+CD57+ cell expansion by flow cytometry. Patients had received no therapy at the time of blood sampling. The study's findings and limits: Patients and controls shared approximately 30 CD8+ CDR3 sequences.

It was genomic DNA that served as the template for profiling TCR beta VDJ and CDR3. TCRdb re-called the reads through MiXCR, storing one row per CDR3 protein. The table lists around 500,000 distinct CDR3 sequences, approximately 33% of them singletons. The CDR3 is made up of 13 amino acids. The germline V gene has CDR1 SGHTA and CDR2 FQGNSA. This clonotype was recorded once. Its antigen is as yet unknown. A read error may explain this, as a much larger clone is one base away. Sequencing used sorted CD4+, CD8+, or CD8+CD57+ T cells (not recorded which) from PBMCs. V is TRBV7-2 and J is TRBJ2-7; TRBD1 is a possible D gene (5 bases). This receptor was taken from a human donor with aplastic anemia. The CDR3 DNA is TGTGCCCGCAGCTTAGGGGTTAAGTACGAGCAGTACTTC. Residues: CARSLGVKYEQYF.